Included here is one TCR beta chain sequence, with context. Its antigen is not identified. The sample comes from a study of shared clonotypes between healthy human individuals. Study background: Per donor, three plates held CD4 naive cells, three held CD4 memory, two held CD8 naive and one held CD8 memory.

General study findings and limits: Though the depth was large, rarefaction showed that sorted-subset sequencing was incomplete. Roughly 5% of naive CD4 clonotypes were common to several donors.

Generated by immunoSEQ multiplex PCR, the TCRdb table keeps only in-frame clones and is missing some. The sample has millions of clones; 90% to 95% are singletons. This CDR3 spans 13 amino acids. J gave up 6 bases and V 5 bases, and 7 bases lay outside the gene matches. Per the germline V gene, CDR1 is SGHTA and CDR2 is FQGNSA. The specimen was naive CD4+ T cells from PBMCs. Subset meaning: CD45RA+ positively selected. This chain links TRBV7-2 with TRBJ2-7, with 7 bases lining up with TRBD2. The clonotype originates from a man aged 18 to 29 in good health. Some clones in this sample may be carry-over from other donors' samples. Written as DNA, the CDR3 is TGTGCCAGCAGCCCGCGGGGGATTGGCGAGCAGTACTTC. Amino acids: CASSPRGIGEQYF. The whole variable domain, remainder taken from reference TRBV7-2 and TRBJ2-7, is GAGVSQSPSNKVTEKGKDVELRCDPISGHTALYWYRQSLGQGLEFLIYFQGNSAPDKSGLPSDRFSAERTGGSVSTLTIQRTQQEDSAVYLCASSPRGIGEQYFGPGTRLTVT.